These 15 T cell receptor beta chains were all obtained from the same sample, sequenced in a study of radiation and T cells in renal cell carcinoma. Using immunoSEQ multiplex PCR, the repertoire was profiled, and TCRdb retains in-frame clones only, with some absent. This sample yields 87,000 or so clones, of which approximately 86% are seen a single time; 6.5% to 8.5% belongs to the top ten. Regarding time point: baseline pretreatment blood. Noted treatment: 15 Gy SBRT to primary tumor, nephrectomy 4 weeks later. The source material was blood, sampled from a patient whose treatment included radiotherapy and nephrectomy. These receptors all come from a man aged 50 or older with renal cell carcinoma.

The chain employs TRBV25-1 and TRBJ2-7; 7 bases are a match to TRBD1. This CDR3 is built from 13 residues. The germline V gene encodes CDR1 MGHDK and CDR2 SYGVNS. The ends lost 6 bases at V and 1 base at J; junction bases unmatched: 3. DNA for the CDR3: TGTGCCAGCAGGGCGACAGGGTCCTACGAGCAGTACTTC. Protein sequence: CASRATGSYEQYF.

V and J are TRBV4-3 and TRBJ1-3; D not certain. Trimming removed 0 bases at V and 2 bases at J, with 8 bases between. The germline gives CDR1 LGHNA, CDR2 YSLEER. The CDR3 sequence is 15 residues long. The CDR3 coding sequence is TGCGCCAGCAGCCAAGATTTCGGTACTGGAAACACCATATATTTT. Amino acids: CASSQDFGTGNTIYF.

This chain connects TRBV5-5 to TRBJ1-3; the D is unclear. CDR1 and CDR2 (germline): SGHKS, YYEKEE (reference sequence). This CDR3 spans 16 amino acids. Deletions cut 1 base from V and 2 bases from J, with 13 bases between. Here the CDR3 reads CASSLNDLKTGNTIYF. As DNA, the CDR3 is TGTGCCAGCAGCTTGAACGATTTGAAGACTGGAAACACCATATATTTT.

This chain joins TRBV5-4 and TRBJ1-2; D is perhaps TRBD1 (5 bases). Germline values: CDR1 SGHNT, CDR2 YYREEE (reference sequence). V was pared by 0 bases and J by 4 bases, with 10 bases between. The CDR3 has 14 amino acids. CDR3 amino acids: CASSLVQGFYGYTF. The CDR3, as DNA: TGTGCCAGCAGCTTGGTTCAGGGATTCTATGGCTACACCTTC.

V and J are TRBV2 and TRBJ1-1; TRBD1 matches at 8 bases. The CDR3 runs to 14 residues. Germline loops: CDR1 SNHLY, CDR2 FYNNEI. The J segment lost 3 bases and the V segment lost 6 bases, leaving 6 bases of the junction unmatched. CDR3 sequence (DNA): TGTGCCAGCAGCCTCAGGGGGCTAGACACTGAAGCTTTCTTT. Translating it yields CASSLRGLDTEAFF.

J is TRBJ1-6 and V is TRBV5-4; 10 positions agree with TRBD1. Germline V CDR1 and CDR2: SGHNT, YYREEE (reference sequence). Trimming cost V 3 bases and J 9 bases; bases outside gene matches: 6. The CDR3 totals 15 residues. The CDR3: CASSSGTGEVSPLHF. CDR3 sequence (DNA): TGTGCCAGCAGCTCGGGGACAGGGGAGGTTTCACCCCTCCACTTT.

The J gene is TRBJ1-5, the V gene TRBV6-1; D possibly corresponds to TRBD1 (5 bases). Looked up from germline, CDR1 is MNHNS and CDR2 is SASEGT. The CDR3 has 12 amino acids. V lost 9 bases, J lost 4 bases, and 10 bases lay in between. The CDR3, as DNA: TGTGCCAGTTATGGGGGAAATCAGCCCCAGCATTTT. Protein: CASYGGNQPQHF.

In its sample, this clone was seen once. The V gene is TRBV5-1, the J gene TRBJ2-1; D is perhaps TRBD1 (6 bases). This CDR3 contains 19 residues. V dropped 2 bases and J dropped 4 bases, with 25 bases sitting between them. CDR1 is SGHRS and CDR2 is YFSETQ in the germline V gene. The DNA for the CDR3 is TGCGCCAGCAGCTTCCTTCCATTAGATTCTGGGACAAGTTACAATGAGCAGTTCTTC. Encoded protein: CASSFLPLDSGTSYNEQFF.

This rearrangement joins TRBV7-2 to TRBJ2-2, with D maybe TRBD2 (6 bases). Germline V CDR1 and CDR2: SGHTA, FQGNSA. The germline V and J ends were trimmed by 5 bases and 6 bases, with 16 bases remaining between them. The CDR3 runs 15 residues. CDR3 DNA: TGTGCCAGCAGCCTCCAGAGACTAGGATCCGGGGAGCTGTTTTTT. It encodes CASSLQRLGSGELFF.

The chain has TRBV6-5 and TRBJ1-1; D perhaps matches TRBD1 (5 bases). Germline CDR1 and CDR2: MNHEY and SVGAGI. Trimming removed 4 bases from V and 3 bases from J, with 12 bases in between. The CDR3 is 14 amino acids. As DNA, the CDR3 is TGTGCCAGCAGTTGGGACCCTGGGGACACTGAAGCTTTCTTT. Protein sequence: CASSWDPGDTEAFF.

The V call is TRBV10-1, the J call TRBJ2-1; 7 bases match TRBD2. Germline V gives CDR1 WNHNN, CDR2 SYGVQD (reference sequence). V dropped 0 bases and J dropped 5; count of bases not matched to a gene: 13. The CDR3 contains 18 residues. The CDR3 region is CASSESGLAGDSNNEQFF. The CDR3 DNA reads as TGCGCCAGCAGTGAGTCGGGACTCGCGGGAGACTCAAACAATGAGCAGTTCTTC.

This sequence joins TRBV10-3 and TRBJ2-7; D not certain. Trimming stripped 7 bases from V and 0 bases from J, with 10 bases between. The CDR3 is 13 residues long. The germline gives CDR1 ENHRY, CDR2 SYGVKD. The CDR3 here is CAIKGDISYEQYF. Here the CDR3 DNA reads TGTGCCATCAAAGGCGACATCTCCTACGAGCAGTACTTC.

J is TRBJ1-1 and V is TRBV5-3; D is possibly TRBD1 (6 bases). TRBV5-3 falls under the ORF class, with uncertain function. V was clipped by 4 bases and J by 1 base, with 23 bases between them. The CDR3 totals 18 residues. In DNA form, the CDR3 reads TGTGCCAGAAGCATGATTTACTGGGGGCTCAGACCGAACACTGAAGCTTTCTTT. Its translation is CARSMIYWGLRPNTEAFF.

This chain joins TRBV7-2 and TRBJ2-1, with D possibly being TRBD2 (6 bases). V dropped 4 bases and J dropped 4 bases, with 14 bases sitting between them. CDR1 and CDR2 (germline): SGHTA, FQGNSA. The CDR3 extends over 15 amino acids. Here the CDR3 reads CASSSAGTGYNEQFF. The DNA of the CDR3 is TGTGCCAGCAGCTCTGCCGGGACTGGATACAATGAGCAGTTCTTC.

The chain combines TRBV5-1 with TRBJ2-7; no reliable D call. There are 14 residues in the CDR3. Trimming shortened V by 0 bases and J by 2 bases, and 9 bases separated the two germline ends. From germline, CDR1 is SGHRS and CDR2 YFSETQ. This CDR3 reads CASSLDSITYEQYF. The CDR3 bases are TGCGCCAGCAGCTTGGACAGCATTACCTACGAGCAGTACTTC. Filled out from reference TRBV5-1 and TRBJ2-7, the complete variable domain reads KAGVTQTPRYLIKTRGQQVTLSCSPISGHRSVSWYQQTPGQGLQFLFEYFSETQRNKGNFPGRFSGRQFSNSRSEMNVSTLELGDSALYLCASSLDSITYEQYFGPGTRLTVT.